Listed below are T cell receptor beta chains from one sample, sequenced in a study of blood T cells in healthy people across ages. TCRdb itself ran the 5' RACE reads through MiXCR, one entry per CDR3 protein. The data hold about 800,000 distinct CDR3 sequences, with 58% observed a single time. Sequenced material: blood. The receptors originated from a man under 40 in good health. Each CDR3 is given with its conserved first and last residue. Each record gives: J gene, D gene, V gene, clone size, CDR3 protein, CDR3 DNA. A D gene is named only where the DNA matches it firmly. Clone size appears in some rows only: once, few, many, or a class for an expanded clone.

J: TRBJ2-3; D: TRBD2; V: TRBV4-2; size: NA; CDR3: CASSETSGYTDTQYF; DNA: TGTGCCAGCAGCGAGACTAGCGGATACACAGATACGCAGTATTTT
J: TRBJ2-1; D: TRBD2; V: TRBV20-1; size: NA; CDR3: CSAILAGVIDEQFF; DNA: TGCAGTGCTATACTAGCGGGGGTCATCGATGAGCAGTTCTTC
J: TRBJ2-1; D: NA; V: TRBV2; size: NA; CDR3: CASTRSRQQTSSYNEQFF; DNA: TGTGCCAGCACCCGAAGTAGGCAGCAGACCAGCTCCTACAATGAGCAGTTCTTC
J: TRBJ2-3; D: NA; V: TRBV5-1; size: NA; CDR3: CASSFYPGADTQYF; DNA: TGCGCCAGCAGCTTTTACCCTGGGGCAGATACGCAGTATTTT
J: TRBJ2-4; D: NA; V: TRBV5-1; size: NA; CDR3: CAGSFSVGQNIQYF; DNA: TGCGCCGGCAGCTTTTCCGTGGGTCAAAACATTCAGTACTTC
J: TRBJ2-4; D: NA; V: TRBV29-1; size: NA; CDR3: CSVEDQVAKNIQYF; DNA: TGCAGCGTTGAAGATCAGGTAGCCAAAAACATTCAGTACTTC
J: TRBJ2-7; D: TRBD2; V: TRBV5-1; size: NA; CDR3: CASSLVLAGVNEQYF; DNA: TGCGCCAGCAGCTTGGTACTAGCGGGAGTCAACGAGCAGTACTTC
J: TRBJ2-1; D: NA; V: TRBV6-2/TRBV6-3; size: NA; CDR3: CASKISGNEQFF; DNA: TGTGCCAGCAAAATTAGCGGCAATGAGCAGTTCTTC
J: TRBJ1-4; D: NA; V: TRBV12-3/TRBV12-4; size: NA; CDR3: CASSFVPDSYEKLFF; DNA: TGTGCCAGCAGTTTTGTTCCGGACAGCTATGAAAAACTGTTTTTT
J: TRBJ2-1; D: TRBD2; V: TRBV20-1; size: NA; CDR3: CSAYNLLGQREGGNEQFF; DNA: TGCAGTGCCTACAACCTATTGGGCCAGCGGGAGGGTGGCAATGAGCAGTTCTTC
J: TRBJ2-5; D: TRBD2; V: TRBV9; size: NA; CDR3: CASSRGLAGGETQYF; DNA: TGTGCCAGCAGCCGTGGACTAGCGGGGGGAGAGACCCAGTACTTC
J: TRBJ1-4; D: TRBD1; V: TRBV12-3/TRBV12-4; size: NA; CDR3: CASTPGTGDEKLFF; DNA: TGTGCCAGCACCCCCGGGACAGGGGATGAAAAACTGTTTTTT
J: TRBJ2-7; D: NA; V: TRBV7-9; size: NA; CDR3: CASSFTSTYEQYF; DNA: TGTGCCAGCAGCTTCACTAGCACCTACGAGCAGTACTTC
J: TRBJ2-1; D: TRBD1; V: TRBV6-6; size: NA; CDR3: CASKARQGIDNEQFF; DNA: TGTGCCAGCAAGGCTCGACAGGGGATAGACAATGAGCAGTTCTTC
J: TRBJ1-2; D: NA; V: TRBV6-1; size: NA; CDR3: CASSVGFDTSNYGYTF; DNA: TGTGCCAGCTCAGTGGGGTTTGATACCTCTAACTATGGCTACACCTTC
J: TRBJ2-1; D: NA; V: TRBV27; size: NA; CDR3: CASSLVGRAEQFF; DNA: TGTGCCAGCAGTTTAGTGGGACGGGCCGAGCAGTTCTTC
J: TRBJ2-5; D: TRBD2; V: TRBV7-6; size: NA; CDR3: CASQKTSGHQETQYF; DNA: TGTGCCAGCCAAAAGACTAGCGGACACCAAGAGACCCAGTACTTC
J: TRBJ2-5; D: NA; V: TRBV5-1; size: NA; CDR3: CASSAEHHADSETQYF; DNA: TGCGCCAGCAGCGCGGAGCACCACGCCGACTCGGAGACCCAGTACTTC
J: TRBJ1-1; D: NA; V: TRBV7-9; size: NA; CDR3: CASSLALFRNTEAFF; DNA: TGTGCCAGCAGCTTAGCGCTGTTTAGGAACACTGAAGCTTTCTTT
J: TRBJ1-2; D: NA; V: TRBV7-9; size: NA; CDR3: CASSFAWDGYGYTF; DNA: TGTGCCAGCAGCTTTGCATGGGACGGATATGGCTACACCTTC
J: TRBJ2-7; D: TRBD2; V: TRBV30; size: NA; CDR3: CACLGTSAYNEQFF; DNA: TGTGCCTGCCTCGGGACTAGCGCTTACAATGAGCAGTTCTTT
J: TRBJ2-3; D: NA; V: TRBV12-3/TRBV12-4; size: few; CDR3: CASRLGVSDTQYF; DNA: TGTGCCAGCAGATTAGGGGTGAGCGATACGCAGTATTTT
J: TRBJ2-2; D: TRBD2; V: TRBV5-1; size: NA; CDR3: CASSWTSGITGELFF; DNA: TGCGCCAGCAGCTGGACTAGCGGGATTACCGGGGAGCTGTTTTTT
J: TRBJ2-1; D: NA; V: TRBV11-2; size: NA; CDR3: CASSSIHLQLGTQFF; DNA: TGTGCCAGCAGCTCAATCCACCTCCAGCTCGGAACCCAGTTCTTC
J: TRBJ2-7; D: TRBD2; V: TRBV6-6; size: few; CDR3: CASSYYAGGNYEQYF; DNA: TGTGCCAGCAGTTATTACGCGGGAGGCAACTACGAGCAGTACTTC
J: TRBJ2-1; D: TRBD2; V: TRBV13; size: NA; CDR3: CASSSLGLVSYNEQFF; DNA: TGTGCCAGCAGCTCACTGGGACTAGTCTCCTACAATGAGCAGTTCTTC
J: TRBJ2-7; D: TRBD1; V: TRBV10-3; size: NA; CDR3: CAISSGTGGASGRYEQYF; DNA: TGTGCCATCAGTAGCGGGACAGGGGGAGCCTCAGGTCGGTACGAGCAGTACTTC
J: TRBJ2-7; D: NA; V: TRBV20-1; size: NA; CDR3: CSASKGGSYEQYF; DNA: TGCAGTGCTAGTAAGGGGGGTTCCTACGAGCAGTACTTC
J: TRBJ2-5; D: NA; V: TRBV20-1; size: NA; CDR3: CSARPGLRGHAQYF; DNA: TGCAGTGCTAGACCGGGACTGAGGGGGCACGCCCAGTACTTC
J: TRBJ2-7; D: NA; V: TRBV7-2; size: NA; CDR3: CASSLGQALTYEQYF; DNA: TGTGCCAGCAGCTTAGGGCAGGCACTAACCTACGAGCAGTACTTC
J: TRBJ1-1; D: NA; V: TRBV4-1; size: NA; CDR3: CASSQAEALVPNTEAFF; DNA: TGCGCCAGCAGCCAAGCAGAGGCTCTGGTTCCGAACACTGAAGCTTTCTTT
J: TRBJ2-3; D: TRBD2; V: TRBV3-1; size: NA; CDR3: CASSQDRTSGAYTQYF; DNA: TGTGCCAGCAGCCAAGACCGAACTAGCGGGGCCTATACGCAGTATTTT
J: TRBJ2-5; D: TRBD2; V: TRBV4-3; size: NA; CDR3: CASSQGVGLGWNEQYF; DNA: TGCGCCAGCAGCCAAGGTGTCGGACTAGGATGGAATGAGCAGTACTTC
J: TRBJ2-5; D: TRBD2; V: TRBV14; size: NA; CDR3: CASSGRAGAETQYF; DNA: TGTGCCAGCTCCGGACGAGCGGGGGCCGAGACCCAGTACTTC
J: TRBJ2-7; D: TRBD1; V: TRBV20-1; size: NA; CDR3: CSAQADRAEYF; DNA: TGCAGTGCGCAAGCGGACAGGGCGGAGTACTTC
J: TRBJ2-2; D: NA; V: TRBV27; size: NA; CDR3: CASSWTSNTGELFF; DNA: TGTGCCAGCAGTTGGACATCTAACACCGGGGAGCTGTTTTTT
J: TRBJ2-5; D: TRBD1; V: TRBV25-1; size: few; CDR3: CASSDGGKQGDKETQYF; DNA: TGTGCCAGCAGTGACGGCGGGAAACAGGGGGACAAAGAGACCCAGTACTTC
J: TRBJ2-3; D: NA; V: TRBV15; size: NA; CDR3: CATAVGGMGDTQYF; DNA: TGTGCCACCGCTGTTGGGGGTATGGGAGATACGCAGTATTTT
J: TRBJ2-5; D: TRBD2; V: TRBV4-3; size: NA; CDR3: CASSQDSRTSGFQETQYF; DNA: TGCGCCAGCAGCCAAGATTCTAGGACTAGCGGGTTCCAAGAGACCCAGTACTTC
J: TRBJ2-4; D: NA; V: TRBV7-2; size: NA; CDR3: CASSLGSAGNIQYF; DNA: TGTGCCAGCAGCTTAGGGTCAGCGGGAAACATTCAGTACTTC
J: TRBJ2-1; D: NA; V: TRBV19; size: NA; CDR3: CASTTDQGNEQFF; DNA: TGTGCCAGTACGACAGACCAAGGTAATGAGCAGTTCTTC
J: TRBJ2-5; D: TRBD1; V: TRBV20-1; size: NA; CDR3: CSAGRQGQETQYF; DNA: TGCAGTGCTGGACGACAGGGCCAAGAGACCCAGTACTTC
J: TRBJ1-2; D: TRBD1; V: TRBV2; size: NA; CDR3: CASSEAGQGGGYTF; DNA: TGTGCCAGCAGTGAAGCGGGACAGGGAGGTGGCTACACCTTC
J: TRBJ1-2; D: NA; V: TRBV7-2; size: NA; CDR3: CASSLRRGPPGGYTF; DNA: TGTGCCAGCAGCTTACGGCGGGGGCCCCCGGGTGGCTACACCTTC
J: TRBJ2-1; D: TRBD2; V: TRBV5-1; size: many; CDR3: CASSFLTSGVSNEQFF; DNA: TGCGCCAGCAGCTTTTTGACTAGCGGGGTGTCCAATGAGCAGTTCTTC
J: TRBJ2-7; D: NA; V: TRBV7-2; size: few; CDR3: CASSLVYQGSAYEQYF; DNA: TGTGCCAGCAGCTTGGTTTATCAGGGTTCGGCCTACGAGCAGTACTTC
J: TRBJ2-3; D: NA; V: TRBV12-3/TRBV12-4; size: NA; CDR3: CASSSVGGLPTDTQYF; DNA: TGTGCCAGCAGTTCGGTAGGGGGTCTCCCCACAGATACGCAGTATTTT
J: TRBJ2-1; D: TRBD2; V: TRBV7-2; size: few; CDR3: CASSLFRGVSYNEQFF; DNA: TGTGCCAGCAGCTTATTCCGGGGGGTTTCCTACAATGAGCAGTTCTTC
J: TRBJ2-7; D: NA; V: TRBV6-5; size: few; CDR3: CAIGARGSYEQYF; DNA: TGTGCCATCGGAGCGAGGGGATCCTACGAGCAGTACTTC
J: TRBJ2-5; D: NA; V: TRBV7-9; size: few; CDR3: CASTPTTALADIGETQYF; DNA: TGTGCCAGCACCCCAACAACAGCTTTAGCGGATATAGGAGAGACCCAGTACTTC
J: TRBJ1-1; D: NA; V: TRBV4-2; size: NA; CDR3: CASSPGVAVPNTEAFF; DNA: TGTGCCAGCAGCCCCGGTGTTGCGGTTCCAAACACTGAAGCTTTCTTT
J: TRBJ2-1; D: NA; V: TRBV12-3/TRBV12-4; size: once; CDR3: CASSPADLAREFF; DNA: TGTGCCAGCAGTCCTGCGGATCTGGCCCGTGAGTTCTTC
J: TRBJ2-7; D: NA; V: TRBV6-2/TRBV6-3; size: NA; CDR3: CASRRRPGTYEQYF; DNA: TGTGCCAGCAGACGGCGACCGGGGACCTACGAGCAGTACTTC
J: TRBJ2-3; D: NA; V: TRBV3-1; size: few; CDR3: CASSQGGPAVGTDTQYF; DNA: TGTGCCAGCAGCCAAGGAGGTCCAGCGGTAGGCACAGATACGCAGTATTTT
J: TRBJ2-1; D: NA; V: TRBV24-1; size: NA; CDR3: CATSDPTRVNEQFF; DNA: TGTGCCACCAGTGACCCGACCAGGGTTAATGAGCAGTTCTTC
J: TRBJ2-5; D: NA; V: TRBV7-8; size: NA; CDR3: CASSLGNREVRETQYF; DNA: TGTGCCAGCAGCTTAGGAAACAGGGAAGTGCGAGAGACCCAGTACTTC
J: TRBJ1-1; D: NA; V: TRBV20-1; size: many; CDR3: CSARIGGETEAFF; DNA: TGCAGTGCTAGGATCGGGGGGGAAACTGAAGCTTTCTTT